A single sample is the source of the 10 T cell receptor beta chains below, sequenced in a study of T cell responses to AZD1222 COVID-19 vaccine. Using immunoSEQ multiplex PCR, the repertoire was profiled, and TCRdb retains in-frame clones only, with some absent. The table lists under 150,000 clones, around 90% of them singletons. Sequenced here: peripheral blood, sampled on day 0 of MenACWY control vaccination. These receptors originate from an adult in good health.

This chain joins TRBV3-1 (or the pseudogene TRBV3-2) and TRBJ1-5; D gene ambiguous. The germline CDR1 and CDR2 sequences are LGHDT and YNNKEL (reference sequence). V gave up 3 bases and J gave up 2 bases, with 8 bases separating them. The CDR3 has 14 residues. CDR3 nucleotide sequence: TGTGCCAGCAGCCAGAGGGAAGGCAATCAGCCCCAGCATTTT. This codes for CASSQREGNQPQHF.

This chain links TRBV9 with TRBJ2-7, with D maybe TRBD2 (5 bases). Germline CDR1 is SGDLS and CDR2 is YYNGEE. With 0 bases removed from V and 9 bases from J, the gap between germline ends came to 19 bases. There are 15 residues in the CDR3. CDR3 amino acids: CASSVAGEENAGQYF. CDR3 bases: TGTGCCAGCAGCGTAGCGGGTGAAGAGAACGCGGGGCAGTACTTC.

The rearrangement uses TRBV5-5 and TRBJ2-7, with 9 bases fitting TRBD1. The CDR3 extends over 15 amino acids. V was clipped by 4 bases and J by 0 bases; unmatched bases: 5. In germline, CDR1 is SGHKS, CDR2 YYEKEE (reference sequence). CDR3: CASSHRTGDSYEQYF. DNA of the CDR3: TGTGCCAGCAGCCATCGGACAGGGGACTCCTACGAGCAGTACTTC.

This chain links TRBV25-1 with TRBJ2-7; maybe TRBD1 (6 bases). In germline, CDR1 is MGHDK, CDR2 SYGVNS. This CDR3 comprises 13 residues. Trimming took 6 bases from V and 4 from J, leaving 13 bases between them. The DNA for the CDR3 is TGTGCCAGCAGCGGAACAGGGAGATACGAGCAGTACTTC. This translates into CASSGTGRYEQYF.

The rearrangement joins TRBV19 to TRBJ1-1; D is unclear. With 3 bases removed from V and 7 bases from J, the gap between germline ends came to 15 bases. Germline V gene sequence: CDR1 LNHDA, CDR2 SQIVND (reference sequence). This CDR3 comprises 14 residues. CDR3 protein: CASSIAALTGEAFF. CDR3 nucleotides: TGTGCCAGTAGTATCGCCGCACTAACGGGTGAAGCTTTCTTT.

The CDR3 region is CASSPRQGVSYEQYF. The DNA of the CDR3 is TGTGCCAGCTCACCTCGACAGGGCGTCTCCTACGAGCAGTACTTC. The chain employs TRBV18 and TRBJ2-7, with TRBD1 matching over 7 bases. The CDR3 runs 15 residues. V was pared by 3 bases and J by 0 bases, with 5 bases of the junction left unmatched. Per germline, CDR1 KGHSH and CDR2 LQKENI. Full variable domain (outside the CDR3, taken from reference TRBV18 and TRBJ2-7): NAGVMQNPRHLVRRRGQEARLRCSPMKGHSHVYWYRQLPEEGLKFMVYLQKENIIDESGMPKERFSAEFPKEGPSILRIQQVVRGDSAAYFCASSPRQGVSYEQYFGPGTRLTVT.

The CDR3 loop reads CASSPISAETQYF. Here the CDR3 DNA reads TGTGCCAGCTCACCAATTAGCGCAGAGACCCAGTACTTC. V usage is TRBV18 and J usage is TRBJ2-5; a weak D match, TRBD2 (5 bases). This CDR3 comprises 13 residues. Deletions cut 2 bases from V and 4 bases from J, with 8 bases between. Germline assignment: CDR1 KGHSH and CDR2 LQKENI.

This clone was recorded only once. The chain uses TRBV1 and TRBJ2-7; the table calls TRBD1, which could not be checked here. TRBV1 is given as a pseudogene. This CDR3 spans 15 amino acids. The CDR3 DNA reads as TGCACCAGCAGCCAAGCAGCAGGGGCTTGTCACGAGCAGTACTTC. This codes for CTSSQAAGACHEQYF.

This chain links TRBV10-2 with TRBJ2-1, with D hard to call. CDR3 length equals 15 residues. Trimming removed 5 bases from V and 0 bases from J, with 11 bases in between. From germline, CDR1 is WSHSY and CDR2 SAAADI. The DNA for the CDR3 is TGCGCCAGCAGTCGTGACGTGAGCTCCTACAATGAGCAGTTCTTC. Its translation: CASSRDVSSYNEQFF.

This chain connects TRBV6-5 to TRBJ2-1, with TRBD1 as a possible D gene (5 bases). The CDR3 is 14 amino acids. With 0 bases removed from V and 10 bases from J, the gap between germline ends came to 13 bases. Germline CDR1 is MNHEY and CDR2 is SVGAGI. This CDR3 reads CASSYSPGKLEQFF. CDR3 nucleotide sequence: TGTGCCAGCAGTTACTCGCCAGGGAAGCTCGAGCAGTTCTTC.